Below are 25 T cell receptor beta chains sequenced from a single sample in a study of response to subunit inactivated influenza vaccine. TCRdb processed the RT-PCR reads anew with MiXCR; each CDR3 protein has one entry. The sample lists 650,000 or so distinct CDR3 sequences, 12% to 15% occurring once. The sequencing here drew on PBMCs from blood, taken around 15 days before vaccination. Receptors were obtained from a man aged 50 to 59 who received an inactivated influenza vaccine.

The V call is TRBV20-1, the J call TRBJ2-4; D possibly corresponds to TRBD2 (6 bases). The V end lost 3 bases, the J end lost 2 bases, and 8 bases lay between the germline ends. This CDR3 is 13 amino acids long. CDR1 is DFQATT, CDR2 SNEGSKA, per germline (reference sequence). CDR3 in DNA: TGCAGTGCTAGCGGGAGATCCAAAAACATTCAGTACTTC. This gives the protein CSASGRSKNIQYF.

This clonotype has a count of ten or more. This chain uses TRBV15 with TRBJ2-2; no reliable D call. Germline V lookup: CDR1 LNHNV, CDR2 YYDKDF (reference sequence). Trimming removed 0 bases at V and 1 base at J, with 9 bases between. The CDR3 extends over 16 amino acids. The CDR3 bases are TGTGCCACCAGCAGAGATAAAGGAGTGAACACCGGGGAGCTGTTTTTT. This gives the protein CATSRDKGVNTGELFF.

This sequence joins TRBV28 and TRBJ1-2; TRBD1 matches 7 bases. V lost 5 bases and J lost 2; bases outside the gene matches: 11. The CDR3 has 16 amino acids. Germline CDR1 is MDHEN and CDR2 is SYDVKM. DNA for the CDR3: TGTGCCAGCAGTCAATCGGGACCAGGGGGAAACTATGGCTACACCTTC. It translates to CASSQSGPGGNYGYTF.

DNA for the CDR3: TGTGCCAGCATCTCCATCCGGGCAGGGCGGACAGATACGCAGTATTTT. This codes for CASISIRAGRTDTQYF. V gene TRBV27 combines with J gene TRBJ2-3, with D maybe TRBD1 (5 bases). The germline V gene encodes CDR1 MNHEY and CDR2 SMNVEV (reference sequence). V dropped 7 bases and J dropped 3 bases, with 20 bases sitting between them. The CDR3 extends over 16 amino acids.

V is TRBV28 and J is TRBJ2-3; no definite D call. The CDR3 has 16 amino acids. Trimming removed 3 bases from V and 0 bases from J, with 13 bases in between. Germline V lookup: CDR1 MDHEN, CDR2 SYDVKM. The CDR3 region is CASSFVWATSTDTQYF. The CDR3 bases are TGTGCCAGCAGTTTTGTCTGGGCGACTAGCACAGATACGCAGTATTTT. Full variable domain (rest looked up from reference TRBV28 and TRBJ2-3): DVKVTQSSRYLVKRTGEKVFLECVQDMDHENMFWYRQDPGLGLRLIYFSYDVKMKEKGDIPEGYSVSREKKERFSLILESASTNQTSMYLCASSFVWATSTDTQYFGPGTRLTVL.

The chain is built from TRBV6-1 and TRBJ2-5; 7 bases are shared with TRBD1. Trimming removed 4 bases from V and 5 bases from J; junction bases left unmatched: 4. The CDR3 totals 13 residues. The germline V gene encodes CDR1 MNHNS and CDR2 SASEGT. CDR3: CASSVGGAETQYF. CDR3 DNA: TGTGCCAGCAGTGTAGGGGGCGCGGAGACCCAGTACTTC.

This clonotype was seen repeatedly, ten times or more. The rearrangement joins TRBV11-2 to TRBJ1-2; D call uncertain. Per germline, CDR1 SGHAT and CDR2 FQNNGV. Trimming shortened V by 4 bases and J by 8 bases, and 14 bases separated the two germline ends. The CDR3 has 13 residues. The CDR3 region has the DNA TGTGCCAGCAGCTCAGACGGGAATCGCGGCTACACCTTC. Translated: CASSSDGNRGYTF.

This clonotype was counted ten times or more. V and J are TRBV5-6 and TRBJ2-5; a weak D match, TRBD1 (6 bases). Looked up from germline, CDR1 is SGHDT and CDR2 is YYEEEE. V lost 6 bases and J lost 4, with 13 bases in between. This CDR3 has 13 residues. The CDR3 protein is CASTLQGGETQYF. CDR3 in DNA: TGTGCCAGCACCCTCCAAGGGGGAGAGACCCAGTACTTC.

This clonotype was counted a few times. The V gene is TRBV20-1, the J gene TRBJ2-7; TRBD2 matches 10 bases. Germline CDR1 and CDR2: DFQATT and SNEGSKA (reference sequence). CDR3 length: 14 amino acids. V lost 6 bases to trimming and J lost 2 bases; unmatched junction nucleotides: 7. The CDR3 here is CSAPGLANTYEQYF. CDR3 nucleotides: TGCAGTGCGCCGGGACTAGCGAACACCTACGAGCAGTACTTC.

This clonotype was seen only a few times. This rearrangement joins TRBV7-7 to TRBJ2-7; 7 bases match TRBD1. Germline V gene lookup returns CDR1 SSHAT and CDR2 FNYEAQ (reference sequence). CDR3 length: 13 residues. Unmatched junction bases numbered 3, after V lost 1 base and J lost 6 bases. CDR3 bases: TGTGCCAGCAGCTTAGATAACAGGGGCGAGCAGTACTTC. It translates to CASSLDNRGEQYF. The full variable domain, its missing parts supplied by reference TRBV7-7 and TRBJ2-7, is GAGVSQSPRYKVTKRGQDVTLRCDPISSHATLYWYQQALGQGPEFLTYFNYEAQPDKSGLPSDRFSAERPEGSISTLTIQRTEQRDSAMYRCASSLDNRGEQYFGPGTRLTVT.

The V and J genes are TRBV7-9 and TRBJ2-1; 9 bases align to TRBD1. Germline V gene lookup returns CDR1 SEHNR and CDR2 FQNEAQ (reference sequence). CDR3 length equals 16 residues. J gave up 2 bases and V 5 bases, and 7 bases lay outside the gene matches. The CDR3 nucleotides read TGTGCCAGCAGCCCAGGACAGGGGACGCCCTACAATGAGCAGTTCTTC. It encodes CASSPGQGTPYNEQFF.

This clonotype has a handful of counts. V usage is TRBV6-2 or TRBV6-3 and J usage is TRBJ1-5; 10 nucleotides match TRBD1. Germline values: CDR1 MNHEY, CDR2 SVGEGT. The CDR3 spans 14 residues. V was clipped by 6 bases and J by 9 bases; unmatched bases: 8. CDR3 loop: CASSRRQGARPQHF. CDR3 in DNA: TGTGCCAGCAGCCGTAGACAGGGGGCAAGGCCCCAGCATTTT.

The V and J genes are TRBV6-5 and TRBJ2-3; no reliable D call. With 0 bases removed from V and 8 bases from J, the gap between germline ends came to 3 bases. Germline values: CDR1 MNHEY, CDR2 SVGAGI. This CDR3 contains 11 residues. DNA of the CDR3: TGTGCCAGCAGTTACTCCGGTACGCAGTATTTT. Residues: CASSYSGTQYF.

The V call is TRBV2, the J call TRBJ2-2, with 9 bases aligning to TRBD2. The V and J ends lost 6 bases and 0 bases, in that order; junction bases with no gene match: 2. Germline V gene sequence: CDR1 SNHLY, CDR2 FYNNEI. The CDR3 runs 15 residues. CDR3 loop: CASRVAGANTGELFF. CDR3 sequence (DNA): TGTGCCAGCAGGGTAGCGGGGGCGAACACCGGGGAGCTGTTTTTT.

This clonotype occurred a few times. V usage is TRBV24-1 and J usage is TRBJ2-3; D uncertain. Trimming shortened V by 5 bases and J by 3 bases, and 8 bases separated the two germline ends. The CDR3 has 13 residues. Germline V gene sequence: CDR1 KGHDR, CDR2 SFDVKD. The CDR3 nucleotides are TGTGCCACCAGTGCCTCCGGGACAGATACGCAGTATTTT. Protein sequence: CATSASGTDTQYF.

V usage is TRBV20-1 and J usage is TRBJ2-1; either TRBD1 or TRBD2 may fit D (5 bases each). Between the trimmed V and J ends, which lost 5 bases and 5 bases, there was a span of 13 bases. The germline gives CDR1 DFQATT, CDR2 SNEGSKA (reference sequence). CDR3 length: 13 amino acids. This CDR3 reads CSAGAGEHNEQFF. CDR3 nucleotides: TGCAGTGCTGGGGCGGGCGAGCACAATGAGCAGTTCTTC.

This clonotype was seen more than once but under ten times. V is TRBV5-1 and J is TRBJ2-7; the D gene is possibly TRBD1 (6 bases). Trimming cost V 1 base and J 3 bases, with 11 bases left between them. The germline V gene encodes CDR1 SGHRS and CDR2 YFSETQ. This CDR3 has 14 amino acids. Here the CDR3 DNA reads TGCGCCAGCAGCTTGCCCAGGGGTGACTACGAGCAGTACTTC. It codes for CASSLPRGDYEQYF. Looking up the rest from reference TRBV5-1 and TRBJ2-7 gives the full variable domain: KAGVTQTPRYLIKTRGQQVTLSCSPISGHRSVSWYQQTPGQGLQFLFEYFSETQRNKGNFPGRFSGRQFSNSRSEMNVSTLELGDSALYLCASSLPRGDYEQYFGPGTRLTVT.

This chain connects TRBV7-2 to TRBJ1-6; D is unresolved. V lost 1 base and J lost 6, with 7 bases in between. CDR1 SGHTA and CDR2 FQGNSA come from the germline V gene. The CDR3 is 14 amino acids. CDR3 nucleotide sequence: TGTGCCAGCAGCTTAGTCAGAATTAATTCACCCCTCCACTTT. Amino acid sequence: CASSLVRINSPLHF. Using reference TRBV7-2 and TRBJ1-6 for the parts outside the CDR3, the full variable domain is GAGVSQSPSNKVTEKGKDVELRCDPISGHTALYWYRQSLGQGLEFLIYFQGNSAPDKSGLPSDRFSAERTGGSVSTLTIQRTQQEDSAVYLCASSLVRINSPLHFGNGTRLTVT.

This clonotype was observed a handful of times. The chain combines TRBV6-5 with TRBJ2-2; no clear D. The CDR3 is 16 residues long. In germline, CDR1 is MNHEY, CDR2 SVGAGI. V lost 3 bases and J lost 2, with 13 bases in between. CDR3 loop: CASSYLFRKNTGELFF. In nucleotides, the CDR3 is TGTGCCAGCAGTTATTTGTTCCGGAAAAACACCGGGGAGCTGTTTTTT.

The genes are TRBV10-3 and TRBJ2-1; maybe TRBD2 (5 bases). The germline V and J ends were trimmed by 0 bases and 0 bases, with 18 bases remaining between them. The V gene's germline CDR1 is ENHRY and CDR2 SYGVKD. The CDR3 is 19 residues long. CDR3 DNA: TGTGCCATCAGTGAGTCGACGGTGCCGGACTGGAGCTCCTACAATGAGCAGTTCTTC. It specifies CAISESTVPDWSSYNEQFF.

The chain carries TRBV6-1 and TRBJ1-6; D possibly corresponds to TRBD1 (6 bases). CDR1 is MNHNS and CDR2 is SASEGT in the germline V gene. The CDR3 is made up of 14 amino acids. V was pared by 6 bases and J by 13 bases, with 19 bases between. The CDR3 spells CASRKQGWLAPLHF. For the CDR3, the DNA is TGTGCCAGCAGGAAACAGGGTTGGTTGGCTCCCCTCCACTTT.

This clonotype has ten or more counts. V is TRBV12-3 or TRBV12-4 and J is TRBJ1-6; no clear D gene. V shed 6 bases and J shed 14 bases, with 11 bases lying between them. This CDR3 spans 11 amino acids. CDR3 in DNA: TGTGCCAGCAGCTCCCCCGGGACCCTCCACTTT. Protein product: CASSSPGTLHF.

This chain joins TRBV5-1 and TRBJ2-7; TRBD2 is a possible D gene (6 bases). The germline CDR1 and CDR2 sequences are SGHRS and YFSETQ. Deletions cut 2 bases from V and 7 bases from J, with 16 bases between. CDR3 length equals 14 residues. Here the CDR3 reads CASSLDPQSGEQYF. The DNA of the CDR3 is TGCGCCAGCAGCTTAGACCCCCAAAGCGGGGAGCAGTACTTC.

In its sample, this clonotype was seen many times. The chain couples TRBV29-1 to TRBJ1-5, with 7 bases lining up with TRBD1. After removal of 4 bases from V and 2 bases from J, the junction contained 2 bases not matched to a gene. CDR3 length: 13 amino acids. Germline lookup yields CDR1 SQVTM and CDR2 ANQGSEA. CDR3: CSVGGGGNQPQHF. The CDR3 nucleotides read TGCAGCGTTGGAGGGGGCGGCAATCAGCCCCAGCATTTT.

The chain is built from TRBV20-1 and TRBJ2-7; TRBD2 agrees at 10 bases. With V trimmed by 4 bases and J by 8 bases, 11 bases remained unmatched. The CDR3 spans 14 residues. Germline CDR1 reads DFQATT; CDR2 reads SNEGSKA (reference sequence). The CDR3 DNA reads as TGCAGTGCTAAAACCGGGACTAGCGATAGTAAGCAGTACTTC. It codes for CSAKTGTSDSKQYF.